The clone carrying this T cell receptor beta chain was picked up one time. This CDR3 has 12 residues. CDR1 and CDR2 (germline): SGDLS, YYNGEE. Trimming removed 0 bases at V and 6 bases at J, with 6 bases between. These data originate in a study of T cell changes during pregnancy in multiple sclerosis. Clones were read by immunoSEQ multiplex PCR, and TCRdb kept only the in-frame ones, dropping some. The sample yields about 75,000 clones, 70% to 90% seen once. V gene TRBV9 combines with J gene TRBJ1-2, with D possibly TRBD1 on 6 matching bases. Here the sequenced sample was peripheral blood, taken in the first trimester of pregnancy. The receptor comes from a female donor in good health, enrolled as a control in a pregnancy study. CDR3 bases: TGTGCCAGCAGCGTAGCAGGGGATGGCTACACCTTC. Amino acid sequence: CASSVAGDGYTF.